This T cell receptor (beta chain) comes out of a study of beta chain features in type 1 diabetes. Study observations and caveats: Shortening that was moderate but significant affected the TCRB CDR3s of Type 1 diabetes patients in all four CD4+ subsets. When VDJ junctions were examined, type 1 diabetes patients showed fewer insertions and more deletions.

About this clone: What it binds is not known.

V was cut by 3 bases and J by 3 bases, with 17 bases left in between. Germline-derived CDR1 and CDR2 are MGHRA and YSYEKL. The CDR3 spans 17 residues. The sequenced template was cDNA made from the entire isolated RNA. Only in-frame clones appear in the TCRdb table, and some are missing; sequencing was by immunoSEQ multiplex PCR. The table shows approximately 600,000 clones, with roughly an eighth occurring only once. The sequenced sample was naive CD4+ T cells from blood. The gene calls are TRBV4-1 and TRBJ1-4, with D perhaps matching TRBD1 (5 bases). The TCR sequence derives from a man aged 30 to 45 with type 1 diabetes. CDR3 region: CASSQGTGFSANEKLFF. CDR3 nucleotides: TGCGCCAGCAGCCAGGGGACGGGCTTTTCAGCTAATGAAAAACTGTTTTTT.